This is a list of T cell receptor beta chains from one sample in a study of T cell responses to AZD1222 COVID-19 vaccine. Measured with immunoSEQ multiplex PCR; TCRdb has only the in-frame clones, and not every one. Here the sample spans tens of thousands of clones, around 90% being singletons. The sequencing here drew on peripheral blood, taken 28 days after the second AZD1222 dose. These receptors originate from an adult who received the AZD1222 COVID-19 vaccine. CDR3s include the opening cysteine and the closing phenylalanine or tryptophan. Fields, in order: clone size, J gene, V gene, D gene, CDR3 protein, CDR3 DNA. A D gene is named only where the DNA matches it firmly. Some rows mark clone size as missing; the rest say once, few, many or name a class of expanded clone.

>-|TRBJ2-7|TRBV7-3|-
CASSLRGLGSYEQYF
TGTGCCAGCAGCTTAAGGGGACTTGGCTCCTACGAGCAGTACTTC
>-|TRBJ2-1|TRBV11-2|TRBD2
CASSLSSGDLYNEQFF
TGTGCCAGCAGCTTATCTAGCGGGGACCTATACAATGAGCAGTTCTTC
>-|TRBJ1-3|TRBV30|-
CAWNRGNTIYF
TGTGCCTGGAACAGGGGAAACACCATATATTTT
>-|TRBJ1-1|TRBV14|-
CASSRTVDRNTEAFF
TGTGCCAGCAGCCGGACGGTCGACAGGAACACTGAAGCTTTCTTT
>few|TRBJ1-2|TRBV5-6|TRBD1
CASSLAGQVNYGYTF
TGTGCCAGCAGCTTGGCGGGACAGGTGAACTATGGCTACACCTTC
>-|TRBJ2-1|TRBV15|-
CATGEGGRTNEQFF
TGTGCCACCGGCGAAGGGGGGAGGACAAATGAGCAGTTCTTC
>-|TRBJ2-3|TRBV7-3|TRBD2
CASSLPQHLLAGEADTQYF
TGTGCCAGCAGCTTACCCCAGCACCTACTAGCGGGAGAGGCAGATACGCAGTATTTT
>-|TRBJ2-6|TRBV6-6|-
CASSLSPGANVLTF
TGTGCCAGCAGTTTGAGCCCCGGGGCCAACGTCCTGACTTTC
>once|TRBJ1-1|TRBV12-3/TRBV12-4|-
CASSLIGRTEAFF
TGTGCCAGCAGTTTAATAGGGAGGACTGAAGCTTTCTTT
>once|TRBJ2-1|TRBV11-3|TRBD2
CASSPEGLAVYNEQFF
TGTGCCAGCAGCCCGGAGGGACTAGCGGTGTACAATGAGCAGTTCTTC
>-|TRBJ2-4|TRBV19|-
CASKPRGAEATNIQYF
TGTGCCAGTAAGCCCAGGGGGGCGGAGGCGACAAACATTCAGTACTTC
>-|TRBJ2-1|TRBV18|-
CASSPGPALYNEQFF
TGTGCCAGCTCCCCGGGACCAGCCTTATACAATGAGCAGTTCTTC
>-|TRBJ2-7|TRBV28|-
CASSDTFGQYF
TGTGCCAGCAGTGACACCTTTGGGCAGTACTTC
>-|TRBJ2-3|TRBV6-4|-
CASSDKSTDTQYF
TGTGCCAGCAGTGACAAGAGCACAGATACGCAGTATTTT